The 19 T cell receptor beta chains below come from one sample, sequenced in a study of read filtering for tumor transcriptome and immune sequencing. Molecular barcoded adaptors covering alpha/delta and beta/gamma chains were used on roughly 370 ng RNA. TCRdb re-analysed the reads in MiXCR, keeping a single row per CDR3 protein. The sample yields more than 30,000 distinct CDR3 sequences, approximately 18% seen once. The sequenced sample was a population of CD138-negative cells sorted from bone marrow. The receptor source for this set is a donor at least 40 years old with multiple myeloma.

This clonotype was seen ten or more times. It is likely a read error, because the conserved phenylalanine at the end of the CDR3 is missing. The DNA is omitted, as the CDR3 cannot be located on it reliably, and the CDR3 follows TCRdb's listing. CDR3 in amino acids: CASSQGGDLLK. The chain carries TRBV14 and TRBJ1-1; the table gives TRBD1 as D, unverified against the DNA. The CDR3 sequence runs 11 residues, both termini included. CDR1 SGHDN and CDR2 FVKESK come from the germline V gene.

As for this clonotype: A much larger clone differs from this one at a single base, so this may be a read error. The genes are TRBV29-1 and TRBJ1-1, with TRBD1 as a possible D gene (6 bases). Germline V gene sequence: CDR1 SQVTM, CDR2 ANQGSEA. The CDR3 runs 12 residues. V shed 3 bases and J shed 10 bases, with 15 bases lying between them. This chain's CDR3 is CSVEPTGIRAFF. In DNA, the CDR3 is TGCAGCGTTGAGCCGACAGGAATAAGAGCTTTCTTT.

A single count supports this clonotype. At one of its ends the junction is not consistent with the germline gene, which may arise from a read error. The V call is TRBV10-2, the J call TRBJ2-3; D ambiguous. There are 13 residues in the CDR3. Germline V lookup: CDR1 WSHSY, CDR2 SAAADI. CDR3 nucleotides: TGCGCCAGCAGTGATTACGCCACAGATACGCAGTACTTT. It encodes CASSDYATDTQYF.

The sample holds many counts of this clonotype. V usage is TRBV12-3 or TRBV12-4 and J usage is TRBJ2-2, with 8 bases matching TRBD2. The CDR3 consists of 15 residues. V trimming: 7 bases; J trimming: 7 bases; junction bases outside the gene matches: 11. CDR3 amino acids: CASTTVAGYVGELFF. The CDR3 DNA follows: TGTGCCAGCACCACTGTAGCGGGGTACGTCGGGGAGCTGTTTTTT.

There are many counts of this clonotype. The chain uses TRBV2 and TRBJ1-5; D gene ambiguous. Trimming stripped 6 bases from V and 8 bases from J, with 11 bases between. Germline values: CDR1 SNHLY, CDR2 FYNNEI. The CDR3 contains 12 residues. The CDR3 DNA reads TGTGCCAGCAGCACATCGGGAAAGCCCCAGCATTTT. Protein product: CASSTSGKPQHF.

As to this clonotype: This could be a read error, since a much larger clone is one nucleotide away. CDR3: CASSLAGIRFQETRYF. For the CDR3, the DNA is TGTGCCAGCAGCTTAGCAGGAATCAGATTCCAAGAGACCCGGTACTTC. The chain joins TRBV7-9 to TRBJ2-5; D ambiguous. CDR1 SEHNR and CDR2 FQNEAQ come from the germline V gene (reference sequence). The CDR3 covers 16 residues.

In its sample, this clonotype was seen many times. V usage is TRBV20-1 and J usage is TRBJ2-3, with TRBD2 as a possible D gene (5 bases). The length of the CDR3 is 13 residues. V was shortened by 6 bases and J by 2 bases, with 12 bases between the two germline ends. The germline gives CDR1 DFQATT, CDR2 SNEGSKA (reference sequence). CDR3 sequence reads: CSANMRATDTQYF. Here the CDR3 DNA reads TGCAGTGCCAACATGAGGGCCACAGATACGCAGTATTTT.

Worth noting for this clonotype: This sequence may be a read error, since a much larger clone differs from it by one base. This rearrangement joins TRBV20-1 to TRBJ1-5; tentative D call: TRBD1 (6 bases). The J call may be mistaken, given a closer DNA end match to TRBJ2-3. The CDR3 totals 13 residues. Germline lookup yields CDR1 DFQATT and CDR2 SNEGSKA (reference sequence). In DNA, the CDR3 is TGCAGTGCAGCACAGGGTAGCACTCAGCCCCAGTATTTT. Its protein is CSAAQGSTQPQYF.

The chain has TRBV30 and TRBJ2-7, with 11 bases lining up with TRBD1. Germline values: CDR1 GTSNPN, CDR2 SVGIG (reference sequence). Trimming removed 1 base from V and 7 bases from J; junction bases left unmatched: 9. The CDR3 consists of 15 residues. This chain's CDR3 is CAWSARDRGIWEQYF. DNA for the CDR3: TGTGCCTGGAGTGCCCGGGACAGGGGGATTTGGGAGCAGTACTTC. The variable domain in full, with the rest retrieved from reference TRBV30 and TRBJ2-7, is SQTIHQWPATLVQPVGSPLSLECTVEGTSNPNLYWYRQAAGRGLQLLFYSVGIGQISSEVPQNLSASRPQDRQFILSSKKLLLSDSGFYLCAWSARDRGIWEQYFGPGTRLTVT.

This clonotype was seen many times. The gene calls are TRBV5-6 and TRBJ1-1, with TRBD1 as a possible D gene (5 bases). The CDR3 is 12 residues long. The germline V gene has CDR1 SGHDT and CDR2 YYEEEE. Trimming removed 3 bases from V and 10 bases from J, with 13 bases in between. CDR3 sequence (DNA): TGTGCCAGCAGCTGGGGCGCCGGGGCAGCTTTCTTT. It encodes CASSWGAGAAFF.

This clonotype was recorded many times. The CDR3 DNA is TGTGCCAGCCGAGCGGGGAGCTCCTACAATGAGCAGTTCTTC. This codes for CASRAGSSYNEQFF. The chain has TRBV28 and TRBJ2-1; 7 bases are a match to TRBD2. This CDR3 comprises 14 residues. The J segment lost 0 bases and the V segment lost 8 bases, leaving 4 bases of the junction unmatched. Germline V gene sequence: CDR1 MDHEN, CDR2 SYDVKM.

This clonotype was counted many times. The gene calls are TRBV28 and TRBJ2-7, with 8 bases identical to TRBD1. Looked up from germline, CDR1 is MDHEN and CDR2 is SYDVKM. V gave up 4 bases and J gave up 1 base; unmatched junction bases: 3. The length of the CDR3 is 14 residues. The CDR3 DNA reads as TGTGCCAGCAGTTCGACAGGGGCTTCCTACGAGCAGTACTTC. This sequence encodes CASSSTGASYEQYF.

This clonotype was found once. A read error may produce the germline difference seen at one junction end. The chain links TRBV6-1 to TRBJ1-4; the match to TRBD1 covers 7 bases. Germline V lookup: CDR1 MNHNS, CDR2 SASEGT. The CDR3 is 14 amino acids. The CDR3 bases are TGTGCCAGCGGTACGGGACAGTCCCCGGAAAAATTGTTTTTT. Protein product: CASGTGQSPEKLFF.

The chain links TRBV7-9 to TRBJ2-3; TRBD1 or TRBD2 may be the D gene (5 bases each). The germline V gene has CDR1 SEHNR and CDR2 FQNEAQ (reference sequence). The CDR3 is made up of 21 amino acids. Between the trimmed V and J ends, which lost 3 bases and 0 bases, there was a span of 28 bases. The CDR3: CASSFSWGIRQNRPSTDTQYF. The CDR3 DNA follows: TGTGCCAGCAGCTTTTCCTGGGGGATCCGACAGAATCGTCCTAGCACAGATACGCAGTATTTT.

This clonotype was recorded at least ten times. The J gene is TRBJ2-2, the V gene TRBV20-1; tentatively, D is TRBD1 or TRBD2 (5 bases each). Germline V gives CDR1 DFQATT, CDR2 SNEGSKA (reference sequence). V was cut by 6 bases and J by 7 bases, with 15 bases left in between. The CDR3 totals 13 residues. DNA for the CDR3: TGCAGTGCGGGACCCAGGGTAGTCGGGGAGCTGTTTTTT. This translates into CSAGPRVVGELFF.

The V call is TRBV20-1, the J call TRBJ2-1, with D possibly being TRBD1 (7 bases). The ends were cut back, 1 base at V and 4 bases at J, with 11 bases in the middle. There are 14 residues in the CDR3. CDR1 and CDR2 from the germline V gene are DFQATT and SNEGSKA (reference sequence). CDR3: CSARASGGYNEQFF. The CDR3 nucleotides are TGCAGTGCTAGAGCGTCAGGGGGGTACAATGAGCAGTTCTTC.

This clonotype showed up many times. This sequence joins TRBV3-1 and TRBJ1-1; D gene uncertain. CDR1 is LGHDT and CDR2 is YNNKEL in the germline V gene (reference sequence). The CDR3 runs 15 residues. Trimming stripped 4 bases from V and 1 base from J, with 13 bases between. CDR3: CASSPGTTGNTEAFF. The DNA of the CDR3 is TGTGCCAGCAGCCCCGGTACTACGGGGAACACTGAAGCTTTCTTT. The full variable domain, rest sourced from reference TRBV3-1 and TRBJ1-1, is DTAVSQTPKYLVTQMGNDKSIKCEQNLGHDTMYWYKQDSKKFLKIMFSYNNKELIINETVPNRFSPKSPDKAHLNLHINSLELGDSAVYFCASSPGTTGNTEAFFGQGTRLTVV.

This chain joins TRBV2 and TRBJ2-7; D remains unclear. This CDR3 contains 13 residues. Trimming shortened V by 4 bases and J by 0 bases, and 7 bases separated the two germline ends. Germline V gives CDR1 SNHLY, CDR2 FYNNEI. In DNA, the CDR3 is TGTGCCAGCAGTGGTGACAACTCCTACGAGCAGTACTTC. This sequence encodes CASSGDNSYEQYF.

In this sample, this clonotype turned up many times. This CDR3 is CASSQGQVGQPQHF. Written as DNA, the CDR3 is TGTGCCAGCAGCCAAGGGCAGGTCGGCCAGCCCCAGCATTTT. The chain links TRBV16 to TRBJ1-5; D gene uncertain. Germline CDR1 and CDR2: KGHSY and FQNENV. The CDR3 consists of 14 residues. Trimming removed 2 bases at V and 7 bases at J, with 12 bases between.